Only a few counts were recorded for the clone carrying this T cell receptor (beta chain). The data were obtained in a study of cytomegalovirus exposure and HLA in healthy donors. CDR1 is MRHNA and CDR2 is SNTAGT in the germline V gene. V trimming: 5 bases; J trimming: 6 bases; junction bases outside the gene matches: 8. The CDR3 spans 14 residues. This table comes from immunoSEQ multiplex PCR, and its TCRdb copy is limited to in-frame clones, with some not included. Of 100,000 to 120,000 clones in the sample, roughly 87% were seen once. The sample was PBMCs. This sequence joins TRBV6-4 and TRBJ1-2; 8 bases are shared with TRBD1. This clonotype was sampled from a woman between 18 and 29 years old in good health and CMV-seronegative. The CDR3 nucleotides read TGTGCCAGCAGTTTCAGCCAGGGGGCAGATGGCTACACCTTC. Residues: CASSFSQGADGYTF.